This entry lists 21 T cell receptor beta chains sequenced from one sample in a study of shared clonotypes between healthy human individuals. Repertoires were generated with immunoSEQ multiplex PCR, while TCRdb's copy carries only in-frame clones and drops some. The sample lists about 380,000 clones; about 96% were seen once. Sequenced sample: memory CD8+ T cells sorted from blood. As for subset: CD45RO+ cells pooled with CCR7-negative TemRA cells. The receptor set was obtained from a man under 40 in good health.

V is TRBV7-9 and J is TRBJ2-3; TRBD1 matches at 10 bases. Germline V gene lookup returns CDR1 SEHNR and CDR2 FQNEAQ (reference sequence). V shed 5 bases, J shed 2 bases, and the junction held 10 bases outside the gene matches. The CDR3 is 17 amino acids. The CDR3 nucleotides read TGTGCCAGCAGCCCTCTCAGGACAGGGGGATACACAGATACGCAGTATTTT. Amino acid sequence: CASSPLRTGGYTDTQYF.

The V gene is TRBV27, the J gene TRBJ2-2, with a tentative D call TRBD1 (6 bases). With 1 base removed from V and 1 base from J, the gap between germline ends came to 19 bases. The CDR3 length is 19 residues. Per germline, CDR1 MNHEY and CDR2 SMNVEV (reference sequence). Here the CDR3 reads CASSLWPPPGVLNTGELFF. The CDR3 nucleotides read TGTGCCAGCAGTTTATGGCCCCCCCCAGGGGTCCTGAACACCGGGGAGCTGTTTTTT.

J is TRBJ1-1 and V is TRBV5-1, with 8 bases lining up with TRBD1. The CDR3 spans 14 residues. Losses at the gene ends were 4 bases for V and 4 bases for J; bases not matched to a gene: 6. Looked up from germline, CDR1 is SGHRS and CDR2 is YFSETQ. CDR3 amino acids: CASSATGGGTEAFF. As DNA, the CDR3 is TGCGCCAGCAGCGCCACAGGGGGAGGCACTGAAGCTTTCTTT.

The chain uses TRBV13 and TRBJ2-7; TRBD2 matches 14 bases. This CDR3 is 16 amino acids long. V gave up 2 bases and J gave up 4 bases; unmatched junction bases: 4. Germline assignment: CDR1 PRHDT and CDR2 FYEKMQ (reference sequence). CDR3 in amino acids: CASSLSGLAGVYEQYF. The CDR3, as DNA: TGTGCCAGCAGCTTATCGGGACTAGCGGGAGTGTACGAGCAGTACTTC.

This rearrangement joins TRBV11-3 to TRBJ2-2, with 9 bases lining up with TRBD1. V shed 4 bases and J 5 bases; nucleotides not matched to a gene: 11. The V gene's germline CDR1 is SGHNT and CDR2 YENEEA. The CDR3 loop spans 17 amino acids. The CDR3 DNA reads TGTGCCAGCAGCTCAATCACGGACAGGGGTTGGACCGGGGAGCTGTTTTTT. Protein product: CASSSITDRGWTGELFF.

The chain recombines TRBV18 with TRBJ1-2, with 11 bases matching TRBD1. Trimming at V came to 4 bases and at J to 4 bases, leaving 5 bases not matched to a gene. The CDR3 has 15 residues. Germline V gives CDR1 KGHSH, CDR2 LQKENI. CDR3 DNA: TGTGCCAGCTCACTAGGACAGGGGGCCTTCTATGGCTACACCTTC. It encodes CASSLGQGAFYGYTF.

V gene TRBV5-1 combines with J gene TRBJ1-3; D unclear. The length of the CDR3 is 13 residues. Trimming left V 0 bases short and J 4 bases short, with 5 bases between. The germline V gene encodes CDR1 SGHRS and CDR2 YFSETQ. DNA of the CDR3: TGCGCCAGCAGCTTGGGTCCGGGAAACACCATATATTTT. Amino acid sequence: CASSLGPGNTIYF.

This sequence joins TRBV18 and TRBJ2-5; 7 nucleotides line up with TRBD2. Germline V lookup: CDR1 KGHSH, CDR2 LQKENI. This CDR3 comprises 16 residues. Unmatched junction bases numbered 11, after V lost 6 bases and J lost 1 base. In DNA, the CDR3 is TGTGCCAGCTCCCCCTATGCGGGGGTCGTCCAAGAGACCCAGTACTTC. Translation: CASSPYAGVVQETQYF.

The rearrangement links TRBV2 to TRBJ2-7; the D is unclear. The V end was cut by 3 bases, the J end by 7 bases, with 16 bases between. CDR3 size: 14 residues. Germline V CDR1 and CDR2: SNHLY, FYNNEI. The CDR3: CASSENSPYGEQYF. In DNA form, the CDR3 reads TGTGCCAGCAGTGAGAACAGCCCTTATGGGGAGCAGTACTTC.

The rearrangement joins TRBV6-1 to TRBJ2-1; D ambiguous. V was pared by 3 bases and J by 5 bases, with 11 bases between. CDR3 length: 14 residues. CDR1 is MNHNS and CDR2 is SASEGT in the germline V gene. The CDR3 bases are TGTGCCAGCAGTGATTGGGCCAAGCACAATGAGCAGTTCTTC. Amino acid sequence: CASSDWAKHNEQFF.

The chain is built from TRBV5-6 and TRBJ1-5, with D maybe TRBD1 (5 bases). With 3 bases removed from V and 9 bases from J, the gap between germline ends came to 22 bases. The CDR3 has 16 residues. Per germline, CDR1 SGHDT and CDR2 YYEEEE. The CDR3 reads CASSWGAGFGGGPQHF. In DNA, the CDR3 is TGTGCCAGCAGCTGGGGCGCAGGGTTTGGTGGCGGGCCCCAGCATTTT.

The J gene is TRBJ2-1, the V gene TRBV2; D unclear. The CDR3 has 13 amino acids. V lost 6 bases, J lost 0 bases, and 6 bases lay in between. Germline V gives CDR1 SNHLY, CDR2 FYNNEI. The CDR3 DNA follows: TGTGCCAGCAGGTCCGTCTCCTACAATGAGCAGTTCTTC. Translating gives CASRSVSYNEQFF.

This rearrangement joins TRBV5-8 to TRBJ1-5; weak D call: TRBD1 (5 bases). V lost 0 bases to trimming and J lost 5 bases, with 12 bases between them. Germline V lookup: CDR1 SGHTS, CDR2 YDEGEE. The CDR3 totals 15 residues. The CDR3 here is CASSLAFRGHQPQHF. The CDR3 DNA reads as TGTGCCAGCAGCTTGGCCTTTAGGGGACATCAGCCCCAGCATTTT.

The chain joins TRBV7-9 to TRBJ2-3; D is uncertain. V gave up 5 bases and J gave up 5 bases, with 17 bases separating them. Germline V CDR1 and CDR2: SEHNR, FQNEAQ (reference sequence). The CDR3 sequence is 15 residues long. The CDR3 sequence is CASSNPSGFQDTQYF. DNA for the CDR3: TGTGCCAGCAGCAACCCTTCGGGCTTCCAAGATACGCAGTATTTT.

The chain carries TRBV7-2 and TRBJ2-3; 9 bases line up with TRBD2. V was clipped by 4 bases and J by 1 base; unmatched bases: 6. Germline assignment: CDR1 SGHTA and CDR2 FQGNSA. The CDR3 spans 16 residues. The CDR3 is CASSSNSGRGTDTQYF. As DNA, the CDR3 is TGTGCCAGCAGCTCAAATAGCGGGAGAGGCACAGATACGCAGTATTTT.

The chain's CDR3 is CASSQDLGVTDTQYF. The CDR3, as DNA: TGCGCCAGCAGCCAAGATCTTGGAGTCACAGATACGCAGTATTTT. The chain is built from TRBV4-1 and TRBJ2-3, with D unresolved. This CDR3 has 15 amino acids. The germline V gene has CDR1 MGHRA and CDR2 YSYEKL. The V and J ends lost 0 bases and 2 bases respectively, with 9 bases between them.

The CDR3 sequence: CASGGTGMRNEQFF. Written as DNA, the CDR3 is TGTGCCAGCGGCGGGACAGGGATGAGGAATGAGCAGTTCTTC. The V call is TRBV27, the J call TRBJ2-1, with 9 nucleotides matching TRBD1. The V gene end was trimmed by 8 bases and the J gene end by 7 bases; junction bases not matched to a gene: 9. The CDR3 covers 14 residues. Looked up from germline, CDR1 is MNHEY and CDR2 is SMNVEV (reference sequence).

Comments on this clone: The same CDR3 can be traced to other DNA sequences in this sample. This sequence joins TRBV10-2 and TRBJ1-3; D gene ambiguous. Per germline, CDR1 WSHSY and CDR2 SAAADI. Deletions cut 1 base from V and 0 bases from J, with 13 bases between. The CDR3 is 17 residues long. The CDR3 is CASSEWWITDSGNTIYF. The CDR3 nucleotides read TGCGCCAGCAGTGAGTGGTGGATAACAGACTCTGGAAACACCATATATTTT.

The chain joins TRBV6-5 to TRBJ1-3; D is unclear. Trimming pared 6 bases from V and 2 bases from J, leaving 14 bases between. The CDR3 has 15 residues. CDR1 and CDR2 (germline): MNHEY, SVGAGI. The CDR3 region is CASSLNRFPGNTIYF. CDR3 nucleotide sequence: TGTGCCAGCAGCCTAAACAGATTCCCTGGAAACACCATATATTTT.

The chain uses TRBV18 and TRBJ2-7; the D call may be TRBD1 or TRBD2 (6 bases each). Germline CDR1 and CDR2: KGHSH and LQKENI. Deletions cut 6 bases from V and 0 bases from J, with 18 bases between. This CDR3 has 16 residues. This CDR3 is CASSNLGGRSSYEQYF. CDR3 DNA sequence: TGTGCCAGCTCTAACCTGGGGGGCAGGAGCTCCTACGAGCAGTACTTC. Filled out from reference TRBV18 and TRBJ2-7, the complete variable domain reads NAGVMQNPRHLVRRRGQEARLRCSPMKGHSHVYWYRQLPEEGLKFMVYLQKENIIDESGMPKERFSAEFPKEGPSILRIQQVVRGDSAAYFCASSNLGGRSSYEQYFGPGTRLTVT.

CDR3 residues: CASSLVPSGRRTDTQYF. CDR3 nucleotide sequence: TGTGCCAGCAGCTTAGTTCCTAGCGGGAGGCGCACAGATACGCAGTATTTT. V gene TRBV7-2 combines with J gene TRBJ2-3, with 11 bases that match TRBD2. Germline assignment: CDR1 SGHTA and CDR2 FQGNSA. V trimming: 1 base; J trimming: 1 base; junction bases outside the gene matches: 4. This CDR3 has 17 amino acids.